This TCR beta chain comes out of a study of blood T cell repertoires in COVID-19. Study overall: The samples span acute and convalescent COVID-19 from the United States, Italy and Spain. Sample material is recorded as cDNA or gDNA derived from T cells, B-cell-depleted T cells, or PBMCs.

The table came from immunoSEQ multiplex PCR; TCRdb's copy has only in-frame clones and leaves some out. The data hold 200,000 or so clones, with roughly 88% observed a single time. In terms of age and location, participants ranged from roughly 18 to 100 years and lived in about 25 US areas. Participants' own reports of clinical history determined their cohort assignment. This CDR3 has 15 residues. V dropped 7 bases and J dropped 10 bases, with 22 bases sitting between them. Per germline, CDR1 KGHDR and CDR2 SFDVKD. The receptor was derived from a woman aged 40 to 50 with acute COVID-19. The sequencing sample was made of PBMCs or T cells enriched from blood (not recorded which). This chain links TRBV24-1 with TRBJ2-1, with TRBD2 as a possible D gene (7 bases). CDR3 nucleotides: TGTGCCACCAGCCACACAGGGAGGGAGTCTTGGGAGCAGTTCTTC. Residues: CATSHTGRESWEQFF.